The rows below give T cell receptor beta chains drawn from one sample of a study of blood T cell repertoires in COVID-19. Sequenced by immunoSEQ multiplex PCR; TCRdb stores in-frame clones only, minus some. The sample has roughly 170,000 clones; around 80% are singletons. Sequenced sample: peripheral blood. These receptors all stem from a human donor in a cohort sampled during active COVID-19. Each CDR3 is given without its conserved first and last residue.

V	J	CDR3
TRBV19	TRBJ2-2	ASSTPSHGELF
TRBV4-2	TRBJ2-4	ASSRDRGRAKNIQY
TRBV10-3	TRBJ1-3	AIRNSVKSNSGNTIY
TRBV19	TRBJ1-4	ASSAGRTEKLF
TRBV7-2	TRBJ2-1	ASSSAPGGSEQF
TRBV5-1	TRBJ2-3	ASSGVLAGHTDTQY
TRBV6-5	TRBJ2-3	ASRDNPWDTQY
TRBV10-3	TRBJ2-4	AISESRGAGENIQY
TRBV6-5	TRBJ1-3	ASSSKGYSGNTIY
TRBV5-5	TRBJ2-1	ASSLPSRGNEQF
TRBV6-6	TRBJ1-2	ASSYSGENYGYT
TRBV6-5	TRBJ1-2	ASSPRQGEGYT
TRBV11-3	TRBJ2-2	ASSQGRQGHTGELF
TRBV25-1	TRBJ1-1	ASSGSTGVNTEAF
TRBV15	TRBJ2-2	ATSRDLAGGLSGELF
TRBV19	TRBJ1-1	ASGDRGLTEAF